The source of this T cell receptor beta chain is a study of T cells in Graves' hyperthyroidism and ophthalmopathy. Germline V CDR1 and CDR2: SEHNR, FQNEAQ (reference sequence). The CDR3 sequence is 14 residues long. Between the trimmed V and J ends, which lost 1 base and 11 bases, there was a span of 17 bases. Amplified TCR beta CDR3 regions derived from RNA transcripts. Primed by the HTBI set, a first-round RT-PCR was run on the TCR CDR3. TCRdb analysed the multiplex PCR reads with MiXCR anew, one entry per CDR3 protein. This sample carries roughly 420,000 distinct CDR3 sequences, roughly 14% of them seen once, and the ten largest clones take 7.7%.

Sequencing was carried out using blood. This chain joins TRBV7-9 and TRBJ1-2, with a weak D call TRBD1 (6 bases). This clonotype originated in a woman between 18 and 29 years old with Graves' hyperthyroidism. The CDR3 loop reads CASSLDNFAGEYTF. In DNA form, the CDR3 reads TGTGCCAGCAGCTTAGATAACTTTGCAGGGGAGTACACCTTC.